These 5 T cell receptor beta chains came from one sample sequenced in a study of blood T cell repertoires in COVID-19. The repertoire was sequenced with immunoSEQ multiplex PCR; TCRdb's copy has only in-frame clones and lacks some. The table includes some 170,000 clones, about nine tenths detected once. Sequenced input: peripheral blood. Source of these receptors: a woman in her forties or fifties with acute or convalescent COVID-19.

This chain uses TRBV24-1 with TRBJ2-1; possibly TRBD2 for D (5 bases). Germline loops: CDR1 KGHDR, CDR2 SFDVKD. V was pared by 7 bases and J by 6 bases, with 18 bases between. The CDR3 has 15 amino acids. The CDR3 loop is CATSSTGSLANEQFF. The CDR3 bases are TGTGCCACCAGCTCCACGGGATCTCTTGCCAATGAGCAGTTCTTC.

The chain uses TRBV27 and TRBJ2-1; TRBD1 aligns across 7 bases. V lost 5 bases, J lost 7 bases, and 8 bases stayed unmatched. Germline V gene sequence: CDR1 MNHEY, CDR2 SMNVEV (reference sequence). The CDR3 length is 14 residues. The CDR3 is CASSLGTVPNEQFF. The CDR3 bases are TGTGCCAGCAGTCTGGGGACAGTCCCAAATGAGCAGTTCTTC.

The chain carries TRBV18 and TRBJ2-2; 9 bases match TRBD2. In germline, CDR1 is KGHSH, CDR2 LQKENI. CDR3 size: 17 residues. Trimming at V came to 3 bases and at J to 2 bases, leaving 7 bases not matched to a gene. The CDR3 sequence: CASSPWQREVNTGELFF. CDR3 nucleotide sequence: TGTGCCAGCTCACCTTGGCAGCGGGAGGTTAACACCGGGGAGCTGTTTTTT.

The chain uses TRBV24-1 and TRBJ1-1, with D unclear. The CDR3 spans 14 residues. Germline V gene sequence: CDR1 KGHDR, CDR2 SFDVKD. V lost 0 bases and J 4 bases, leaving 8 bases between the germline ends. The chain's CDR3 is CATSDLRGFTEAFF. In nucleotides, the CDR3 is TGTGCCACCAGTGATTTGCGAGGGTTCACTGAAGCTTTCTTT.

The chain is built from TRBV19 and TRBJ2-2; TRBD1 is a possible D gene (6 bases). Germline CDR1 and CDR2: LNHDA and SQIVND (reference sequence). The V end was cut by 6 bases, the J end by 6 bases, with 11 bases between. There are 13 residues in the CDR3. In nucleotides, the CDR3 is TGTGCCAGTAGGACAAGGGGGTCCGGGGAGCTGTTTTTT. Amino acids: CASRTRGSGELFF.